Detailed here is one T cell receptor beta chain. Its antigen is unknown. This entry is derived from a study of glioma-infiltrating T cells after dendritic cell vaccination. General study points: Patients with more pretreatment TILs had longer time to progression and survival.

Input was approximately 2.2 ug genomic DNA, or all available if less. TCRdb's copy holds only in-frame clones and misses some; the assay was immunoSEQ multiplex PCR. The sample holds more than 85,000 clones, 70% to 90% seen once. Sequencing was performed on blood, taken before dendritic cell vaccination. The source is a human donor with glioblastoma.

CDR3 sequence: CAEDGRGRGRETQYF. DNA for the CDR3: TGCGCCGAGGATGGGCGGGGCAGAGGTAGAGAGACCCAGTACTTC. The rearrangement links TRBV23-1 to TRBJ2-5, with a possible D match to TRBD2 (6 bases). TRBV23-1 is identified as an open reading frame with a role that is uncertain. CDR3 length: 15 residues. With 11 bases removed from V and 4 bases from J, the gap between germline ends came to 23 bases.